The 8 T cell receptor beta chains reported below all come from one sample, sequenced in a study of shared clonotypes between healthy human individuals. Sequencing was performed with immunoSEQ multiplex PCR; in TCRdb, only in-frame clones are kept and a portion is missing. The sample includes around 2.5 million clones, 80% to 95% of them seen just once. The sequenced sample was naive CD4+ T cells from PBMCs. Subset specified: CD45RA+ positively selected. Receptors originate from a man between 18 and 29 years old in good health. Some clones in this sample may be carry-over from other donors' samples.

The V and J genes are TRBV5-6 and TRBJ2-2, with D perhaps TRBD1 (6 bases). Germline V CDR1 and CDR2: SGHDT, YYEEEE. Trimming pared 0 bases from V and 7 bases from J, leaving 7 bases between. The CDR3 covers 13 residues. The CDR3 loop reads CASSLARGGELFF. The CDR3 nucleotides are TGTGCCAGCAGCTTGGCCAGGGGCGGGGAGCTGTTTTTT.

The chain has TRBV6-1 and TRBJ2-2; no firm D call. The CDR3 totals 14 residues. Deletions cut 6 bases from V and 0 bases from J, with 8 bases between. Looked up from germline, CDR1 is MNHNS and CDR2 is SASEGT. CDR3 loop: CASRGLANTGELFF. CDR3 coding DNA: TGTGCCAGCAGAGGTTTGGCGAACACCGGGGAGCTGTTTTTT.

The chain has TRBV5-4 and TRBJ2-7; a possible D gene is TRBD2 (6 bases). CDR1 is SGHNT and CDR2 is YYREEE in the germline V gene (reference sequence). V was pared by 4 bases and J by 4 bases, with 15 bases between. The CDR3 runs to 14 residues. CDR3: CASSVGTPSYEQYF. The CDR3 coding sequence is TGTGCCAGCAGCGTCGGGACTCCGAGTTACGAGCAGTACTTC.

The V and J genes are TRBV7-7 and TRBJ2-2; D possibly corresponds to TRBD1 (5 bases). The V end was cut by 6 bases, the J end by 1 base, with 9 bases between. Germline V gives CDR1 SSHAT, CDR2 FNYEAQ (reference sequence). The CDR3 has 14 residues. The CDR3 reads CASSTGGNTGELFF. In DNA, the CDR3 is TGTGCCAGCAGTACAGGCGGGAACACCGGGGAGCTGTTTTTT.

This chain connects TRBV28 to TRBJ1-1, with D maybe TRBD1 (5 bases). Germline values: CDR1 MDHEN, CDR2 SYDVKM. This CDR3 is built from 14 residues. V was cut by 2 bases and J by 4 bases, with 11 bases left in between. The CDR3 nucleotides read TGTGCCAGCAGTTTAACGGGGGGAGGCACTGAAGCTTTCTTT. This sequence encodes CASSLTGGGTEAFF.

The V call is TRBV5-6, the J call TRBJ1-2; a weak D match, TRBD1 (6 bases). There are 14 residues in the CDR3. In germline, CDR1 is SGHDT, CDR2 YYEEEE. Deletions cut 0 bases from V and 5 bases from J, with 11 bases between. The CDR3 bases are TGTGCCAGCAGCTTGGCGGACAGAGCTTATGGCTACACCTTC. It encodes CASSLADRAYGYTF.

This chain uses TRBV18 with TRBJ1-1, with D unclear. The CDR3 extends over 13 amino acids. Between the trimmed V and J ends, which lost 4 bases and 1 base, there was a span of 7 bases. CDR1 is KGHSH and CDR2 is LQKENI in the germline V gene. As DNA, the CDR3 is TGTGCCAGCTCACTGGAGGGGAACACTGAAGCTTTCTTT. Translated: CASSLEGNTEAFF.

The genes are TRBV18 and TRBJ1-5; TRBD1 agrees at 9 bases. CDR1 KGHSH and CDR2 LQKENI come from the germline V gene. The CDR3 contains 16 residues. The J segment lost 6 bases and the V segment lost 3 bases, leaving 9 bases of the junction unmatched. CDR3 DNA sequence: TGTGCCAGCTCACCCCCCGGGACAGGGAAAGGTCAGCCCCAGCATTTT. Protein sequence: CASSPPGTGKGQPQHF.